This passage covers 28 T cell receptor beta chains from one sample sequenced in a study of CD8 T cells in Susac syndrome. Random hexamers primed reverse transcription of 0.5 to 1 ug RNA. Via MiXCR, TCRdb re-called the immunoSEQ multiplex PCR reads, giving one row per CDR3 protein. Of 180,000 or so distinct CDR3 sequences detected, roughly 94% appear once; the ten largest clones hold around 0.11%. Sample: CD4+ T cells from PBMCs. These receptors came from a human donor in good health.

The rearrangement links TRBV20-1 to TRBJ2-5; a weak D match, TRBD1 (5 bases). The V end lost 3 bases, the J end lost 1 base, and 18 bases lay between the germline ends. The CDR3 sequence is 16 residues long. CDR1 and CDR2 (germline): DFQATT, SNEGSKA (reference sequence). The CDR3 sequence is CSASTGGAPPQETQYF. CDR3 nucleotides: TGCAGTGCTAGCACAGGCGGAGCACCTCCCCAAGAGACCCAGTACTTC.

The chain couples TRBV15 to TRBJ2-5; D could derive from TRBD1 or TRBD2 (5 bases each). The length of the CDR3 is 15 residues. CDR1 LNHNV and CDR2 YYDKDF come from the germline V gene (reference sequence). With 1 base removed from V and 1 base from J, the gap between germline ends came to 10 bases. The CDR3 DNA sequence: TGTGCCACCAGCAGAGGGCAGGGACCCCAAGAGACCCAGTACTTC. It translates to CATSRGQGPQETQYF.

This clonotype was seen a few times. The V gene is TRBV29-1, the J gene TRBJ2-7; D might be TRBD2 (6 bases). The V gene lost 2 bases and the J gene lost 6 bases, with 20 bases spanning the gap. The germline V gene has CDR1 SQVTM and CDR2 ANQGSEA. CDR3 length: 15 amino acids. The CDR3: CSVEPFAGRSGEQYF. In DNA form, the CDR3 reads TGCAGCGTTGAACCTTTTGCGGGACGTTCGGGCGAGCAGTACTTC.

The chain combines TRBV20-1 with TRBJ2-3; D call uncertain. V dropped 6 bases and J dropped 3 bases, with 10 bases sitting between them. The CDR3 is made up of 12 amino acids. Germline V CDR1 and CDR2: DFQATT, SNEGSKA (reference sequence). This CDR3 is CSAPLGTDTQYF. The CDR3 nucleotides are TGCAGTGCACCTCTAGGGACAGATACGCAGTATTTT.

The rearrangement links TRBV12-3 or TRBV12-4 to TRBJ2-1; the match to TRBD2 covers 13 bases. V trimming: 5 bases; J trimming: 6 bases; junction bases outside the gene matches: 4. CDR3 length equals 15 residues. This CDR3 reads CASSQTSGRPNEQFF. The DNA of the CDR3 is TGTGCCAGCAGTCAGACTAGCGGGAGGCCCAATGAGCAGTTCTTC.

The CDR3: CASTPRTSGTYEQFF. The CDR3 DNA reads TGTGCCAGCACCCCAAGGACTAGCGGGACTTATGAGCAGTTCTTC. This rearrangement joins TRBV27 to TRBJ2-1; 12 positions agree with TRBD2. This CDR3 comprises 15 residues. V shed 7 bases and J 8 bases; nucleotides not matched to a gene: 9. From germline, CDR1 is MNHEY and CDR2 SMNVEV (reference sequence).

The chain recombines TRBV7-3 with TRBJ2-1; D is unresolved. Trimming pared 3 bases from V and 8 bases from J, leaving 11 bases between. This CDR3 has 13 residues. The germline V gene has CDR1 SGHTA and CDR2 FQGTGA. The CDR3 protein is CASSFKPSDEQFF. The DNA for the CDR3 is TGTGCCAGCAGCTTCAAACCCAGCGATGAGCAGTTCTTC. Together with reference TRBV7-3 and TRBJ2-1, the CDR3 gives the full variable domain: GAGVSQTPSNKVTEKGKYVELRCDPISGHTALYWYRQSLGQGPEFLIYFQGTGAADDSGLPNDRFFAVRPEGSVSTLKIQRTERGDSAVYLCASSFKPSDEQFFGPGTRLTVL.

V usage is TRBV7-6 and J usage is TRBJ2-6, with TRBD1 as a possible D gene (6 bases). Trimming removed 5 bases from V and 0 bases from J, with 20 bases in between. This CDR3 is built from 19 residues. Germline V gives CDR1 SGHVS, CDR2 FNYEAQ. The CDR3 loop reads CASSLGAGPLSSGANVLTF. The CDR3 DNA reads as TGTGCCAGCAGCCTGGGGGCAGGACCTCTGAGCTCTGGGGCCAACGTCCTGACTTTC.

The chain combines TRBV14 with TRBJ2-1; D call uncertain. The CDR3 sequence is 16 residues long. Germline CDR1 and CDR2: SGHDN and FVKESK. V lost 1 base and J 0 bases, leaving 10 bases between the germline ends. Here the CDR3 reads CASSQVRVSSYNEQFF. The CDR3 nucleotides are TGTGCCAGCAGCCAAGTTCGGGTGAGCTCCTACAATGAGCAGTTCTTC.

The chain joins TRBV30 to TRBJ1-5, with no clear D. Germline CDR1 GTSNPN, CDR2 SVGIG (reference sequence). Between the trimmed V and J ends, which lost 0 bases and 7 bases, there was a span of 10 bases. CDR3 length: 13 residues. The CDR3 sequence: CAWSVQILQPQHF. The CDR3 bases are TGTGCCTGGAGTGTACAAATCTTACAGCCCCAGCATTTT.

V and J are TRBV29-1 and TRBJ1-5, with D hard to call. V was shortened by 4 bases and J by 3 bases, with 7 bases between the two germline ends. The CDR3 runs 12 residues. Germline-derived CDR1 and CDR2 are SQVTM and ANQGSEA. In DNA, the CDR3 is TGCAGCGTTGCTGGTTTCAATCAGCCCCAGCATTTT. This translates into CSVAGFNQPQHF.

This clonotype was found once. This rearrangement joins TRBV30 to TRBJ2-1; D may be TRBD2 (6 bases). Trimming pared 7 bases from V and 4 bases from J, leaving 17 bases between. CDR3 length equals 14 residues. The germline V gene has CDR1 GTSNPN and CDR2 SVGIG (reference sequence). CDR3 residues: CAFHPGDGYNEQFF. The CDR3 DNA sequence: TGTGCCTTCCACCCGGGGGACGGATACAATGAGCAGTTCTTC.

The chain links TRBV29-1 to TRBJ2-5; D may match TRBD1 or TRBD2 (6 bases each). This CDR3 is built from 14 residues. With 0 bases removed from V and 1 base from J, the gap between germline ends came to 9 bases. The germline CDR1 and CDR2 sequences are SQVTM and ANQGSEA. CDR3 sequence: CSVEDRGVQETQYF. The CDR3 region has the DNA TGCAGCGTTGAAGATAGGGGGGTCCAAGAGACCCAGTACTTC.

The J gene is TRBJ2-5, the V gene TRBV28; TRBD1 is a possible D gene (6 bases). Germline V gene data show CDR1 as MDHEN and CDR2 as SYDVKM. The CDR3 has 13 residues. Trimming stripped 8 bases from V and 4 bases from J, with 14 bases between. This chain's CDR3 is CASLDRSAETQYF. The CDR3 nucleotides are TGTGCCAGCTTAGACAGGAGCGCAGAGACCCAGTACTTC. Looking up the rest from reference TRBV28 and TRBJ2-5 gives the full variable domain: DVKVTQSSRYLVKRTGEKVFLECVQDMDHENMFWYRQDPGLGLRLIYFSYDVKMKEKGDIPEGYSVSREKKERFSLILESASTNQTSMYLCASLDRSAETQYFGPGTRLLVL.

The chain carries TRBV24-1 and TRBJ2-1; the match to TRBD2 covers 12 bases. Germline-derived CDR1 and CDR2 are KGHDR and SFDVKD. The CDR3 has 16 amino acids. Trimming took 4 bases from V and 5 from J; bases not matched to a gene: 5. CDR3 coding DNA: TGTGCCACCAGTGAAGGACTAGCGGGGAAAAACAATGAGCAGTTCTTC. Translation: CATSEGLAGKNNEQFF.

The rearrangement uses TRBV20-1 and TRBJ2-5, with 8 bases fitting TRBD1. CDR1 DFQATT and CDR2 SNEGSKA come from the germline V gene (reference sequence). The CDR3 has 12 amino acids. V lost 6 bases and J lost 5; bases outside the gene matches: 5. The DNA of the CDR3 is TGCAGTGCGCCAGGGGGCGCGGAGACCCAGTACTTC. Its protein product is CSAPGGAETQYF.

CDR3 protein: CASSYGTAGQETQYF. The CDR3 region has the DNA TGTGCCAGCAGTTACGGGACGGCGGGGCAAGAGACCCAGTACTTC. The chain is built from TRBV6-5 and TRBJ2-5; weak D call: TRBD2 (6 bases). The CDR3 is 15 amino acids. Germline CDR1 and CDR2: MNHEY and SVGAGI. Trimming shortened V by 2 bases and J by 2 bases, and 12 bases separated the two germline ends.

The chain has TRBV7-2 and TRBJ1-1; D remains ambiguous. V was shortened by 5 bases and J by 5 bases, with 15 bases between the two germline ends. The germline CDR1 and CDR2 sequences are SGHTA and FQGNSA. The CDR3 consists of 14 residues. The CDR3 loop is CASSTPGGRTEAFF. The CDR3 DNA reads TGTGCCAGCAGCACCCCGGGAGGTCGGACTGAAGCTTTCTTT. The full variable domain, rest sourced from reference TRBV7-2 and TRBJ1-1, is GAGVSQSPSNKVTEKGKDVELRCDPISGHTALYWYRQSLGQGLEFLIYFQGNSAPDKSGLPSDRFSAERTGGSVSTLTIQRTQQEDSAVYLCASSTPGGRTEAFFGQGTRLTVV.

This sequence joins TRBV20-1 and TRBJ2-1; tentatively, D is TRBD2 (5 bases). Trimming shortened V by 0 bases and J by 4 bases, and 16 bases separated the two germline ends. This CDR3 contains 16 residues. Germline lookup yields CDR1 DFQATT and CDR2 SNEGSKA (reference sequence). CDR3 coding DNA: TGCAGTGCTAGAGATCCGACGGGAAGGTTTTACAATGAGCAGTTCTTC. As protein: CSARDPTGRFYNEQFF.

The chain employs TRBV29-1 and TRBJ2-4, with 8 bases lining up with TRBD1. The CDR3 sequence is 13 residues long. Trimming cost V 7 bases and J 4 bases; bases outside gene matches: 6. Looked up from germline, CDR1 is SQVTM and CDR2 is ANQGSEA. The CDR3: CSGGQGGKNIQYF. CDR3 sequence (DNA): TGCAGCGGTGGACAGGGTGGAAAAAACATTCAGTACTTC.

This clonotype was observed a single time. This chain joins TRBV2 and TRBJ2-7; TRBD1 agrees at 9 bases. With V trimmed by 8 bases and J by 3 bases, 5 bases remained unmatched. In germline, CDR1 is SNHLY, CDR2 FYNNEI. This CDR3 has 13 residues. In nucleotides, the CDR3 is TGTGCCAGCGGCCAGACAGGGGGCTACGAGCAGTACTTC. Protein: CASGQTGGYEQYF. The full variable domain, rest sourced from reference TRBV2 and TRBJ2-7, is EPEVTQTPSHQVTQMGQEVILRCVPISNHLYFYWYRQILGQKVEFLVSFYNNEISEKSEIFDDQFSVERPDGSNFTLKIRSTKLEDSAMYFCASGQTGGYEQYFGPGTRLTVT.

The V gene is TRBV27, the J gene TRBJ2-1; TRBD2 agrees at 7 bases. This CDR3 comprises 14 residues. The trim removed 3 bases at V and 5 bases at J, leaving 4 bases unmatched. CDR1 and CDR2 (germline): MNHEY, SMNVEV (reference sequence). This chain's CDR3 is CASSLAGVHNEQFF. The CDR3 nucleotides are TGTGCCAGCAGTTTGGCGGGAGTCCACAATGAGCAGTTCTTC.

The J gene is TRBJ1-2, the V gene TRBV28; D uncertain. Trimming removed 3 bases at V and 8 bases at J, with 22 bases between. CDR3 length: 16 residues. CDR1 and CDR2 from the germline V gene are MDHEN and SYDVKM. In nucleotides, the CDR3 is TGTGCCAGCAGTTTGACGGCGCCATCACGTTCGGGGGGCTACACCTTC. Its protein is CASSLTAPSRSGGYTF.

The chain employs TRBV29-1 and TRBJ2-2; 8 bases are shared with TRBD2. The CDR3 consists of 14 residues. After removal of 6 bases from V and 4 bases from J, the junction contained 7 bases not matched to a gene. Germline CDR1 SQVTM, CDR2 ANQGSEA. CDR3 residues: CSVLPGGVTGELFF. CDR3 nucleotide sequence: TGCAGCGTCTTGCCGGGGGGGGTCACCGGGGAGCTGTTTTTT.

V and J are TRBV15 and TRBJ2-3; D perhaps matches TRBD2 (5 bases). The CDR3 spans 14 residues. CDR1 and CDR2 (germline): LNHNV, YYDKDF (reference sequence). V dropped 6 bases and J dropped 5 bases, with 15 bases sitting between them. For the CDR3, the DNA is TGTGCCACCAGGACCGGACTTCGATTAGATACGCAGTATTTT. This encodes CATRTGLRLDTQYF. The entire variable domain, with the rest obtained from reference TRBV15 and TRBJ2-3, is as follows: DAMVIQNPRYQVTQFGKPVTLSCSQTLNHNVMYWYQQKSSQAPKLLFHYYDKDFNNEADTPDNFQSRRPNTSFCFLDIRSPGLGDTAMYLCATRTGLRLDTQYFGPGTRLTVL.

The chain recombines TRBV7-9 with TRBJ2-6, with TRBD1 matching 7 bases. Germline loops: CDR1 SEHNR, CDR2 FQNEAQ (reference sequence). The J segment lost 2 bases and the V segment lost 5 bases, leaving 3 bases of the junction unmatched. The CDR3 contains 15 residues. The CDR3 nucleotides read TGTGCCAGCAGCCAACAGGGGACTGGGGCCAACGTCCTGACTTTC. It encodes CASSQQGTGANVLTF.

This chain links TRBV30 with TRBJ1-4; the D is unclear. The CDR3 has 14 residues. Germline assignment: CDR1 GTSNPN and CDR2 SVGIG (reference sequence). Trimming took 0 bases from V and 8 from J, leaving 13 bases between them. The CDR3 nucleotides read TGTGCCTGGAGTGTGGGAGTTAGCGGGGAAAAACTGTTTTTT. It translates to CAWSVGVSGEKLFF.

The J gene is TRBJ2-7, the V gene TRBV3-1; the D gene is possibly TRBD2 (5 bases). V gave up 3 bases and J gave up 5 bases, with 11 bases separating them. The germline V gene has CDR1 LGHDT and CDR2 YNNKEL (reference sequence). CDR3 size: 13 residues. CDR3 coding DNA: TGTGCCAGCAGCCAGGTACTAGTCCACGAGCAGTACTTC. This codes for CASSQVLVHEQYF.